This T cell receptor beta chain was recorded in a study of blood T cell repertoires in COVID-19. Study summary: T cells, B-cell-depleted T cells, or PBMCs supplied cDNA or gDNA.

The age range of participants was 18 to 89 years, with residence in 20 to 25 US areas. Data came from immunoSEQ multiplex PCR; TCRdb stores just in-frame clones and leaves some out. This sample has about 200,000 clones, with 89% found just once. V lost 8 bases and J lost 8, with 9 bases in between. The V gene's germline CDR1 is MDHEN and CDR2 SYDVKM. This CDR3 region has 10 residues. The chain carries TRBV28 and TRBJ1-2, with D maybe TRBD1 (5 bases). Sequencing was done on a sample of PBMCs or T cells enriched from blood (not recorded which). The sequence was obtained from a woman in her twenties or thirties with acute COVID-19. CDR3 sequence reads: CASGGVGYTF. The CDR3 bases are TGTGCCAGCGGAGGGGTGGGCTACACCTTC.